Shown below are 21 T cell receptor beta chains from a single sample sequenced in a study of neurological immune-mediated disorders (dated by TCRdb to the late 2010s). Receptor libraries were prepared by 5' RACE. The run used an Illumina HiSeq 2500. TCRdb reprocessing: public reads trimmed at Q25 with fastp, clones called with MiXCR, in-frame beta chains kept. Rows are combined by CDR3 protein, so each entry shows the most common genes and DNA. This sample lists approximately 82,000 distinct CDR3 sequences; around 2.6% were detected once. 0.95% to 1.3% of the sample is taken by the ten largest. The sample taken for sequencing was PBMCs. Receptors originate from a woman under 40 with multiple sclerosis.

This clonotype came up many times. The J gene is TRBJ1-2, the V gene TRBV19; D perhaps matches TRBD1 (5 bases). Per the germline V gene, CDR1 is LNHDA and CDR2 is SQIVND (reference sequence). The CDR3 runs to 15 residues. V lost 3 bases to trimming and J lost 4 bases, with 15 bases between them. Here the CDR3 DNA reads TGTGCCAGTAGTATGGCGCAGGGCGAGGCCTATGGCTACACCTTC. It specifies CASSMAQGEAYGYTF.

The sample holds many counts of this clonotype. This sequence joins TRBV7-6 and TRBJ1-1; unclear D gene. Germline CDR1 is SGHVS and CDR2 is FNYEAQ. This CDR3 has 14 residues. V lost 4 bases, J lost 0 bases, and 9 bases lay in between. CDR3 loop: CASSSRAVNTEAFF. CDR3 in DNA: TGTGCCAGCAGCTCGAGGGCGGTGAACACTGAAGCTTTCTTT.

This clonotype showed up many times. The chain links TRBV27 to TRBJ2-7; D might be TRBD1 or TRBD2, each matching 5 bases. Trimming took 2 bases from V and 3 from J, leaving 11 bases between them. CDR1 and CDR2 (germline): MNHEY, SMNVEV (reference sequence). The CDR3 consists of 14 residues. The CDR3, as DNA: TGTGCCAGCAGTTTAGGGGGAAGTGGCTACGAGCAGTACTTC. Translating gives CASSLGGSGYEQYF.

This clonotype was seen at least ten times. V is TRBV7-9 and J is TRBJ1-1; D remains ambiguous. The CDR3 is 13 amino acids. Germline V gene data show CDR1 as SEHNR and CDR2 as FQNEAQ (reference sequence). V was clipped by 3 bases and J by 2 bases, with 7 bases between them. The DNA of the CDR3 is TGTGCCAGCAGCTTCGAAGGTAACACTGAAGCTTTCTTT. Amino acid sequence: CASSFEGNTEAFF.

As to this clonotype: A single base separates this from a much larger clone, so it may be a read error. J is TRBJ2-3 and V is TRBV7-9, with a tentative D call TRBD2 (5 bases). This CDR3 is 12 amino acids long. In germline, CDR1 is SEHNR, CDR2 FQNEAQ (reference sequence). CDR3 region: CALWPDAGTKYF. CDR3 coding DNA: TGTGCCCTTTGGCCAGATGCGGGTACGAAGTATTTT.

This clonotype was recorded many times. The rearrangement uses TRBV12-3 or TRBV12-4 and TRBJ2-7; D possibly corresponds to TRBD2 (5 bases). The V end lost 4 bases, the J end lost 10 bases, and 11 bases lay between the germline ends. The CDR3 is 11 amino acids. CDR3 region: CASSSSSSQYF. DNA for the CDR3: TGTGCCAGCAGTTCTTCTAGCAGTCAGTACTTC.

Many counts were recorded for this clonotype. The chain is built from TRBV27 and TRBJ2-1; D gene ambiguous. The germline CDR1 and CDR2 sequences are MNHEY and SMNVEV (reference sequence). The V and J ends lost 7 bases and 0 bases respectively, with 7 bases between them. The CDR3 has 13 residues. In DNA form, the CDR3 reads TGTGCCAGCAAAGGGCACTCCTACAATGAGCAGTTCTTC. The encoded protein is CASKGHSYNEQFF.

There are many counts of this clonotype. The chain joins TRBV7-9 to TRBJ2-6; D is unresolved. The V gene lost 5 bases and the J gene lost 2 bases, with 4 bases spanning the gap. Germline loops: CDR1 SEHNR, CDR2 FQNEAQ (reference sequence). There are 13 residues in the CDR3. CDR3 nucleotides: TGTGCCAGCAGCGGAACTGGGGCCAACGTCCTGACTTTC. It translates to CASSGTGANVLTF.

This clonotype has a count of ten or more. The V and J genes are TRBV5-1 and TRBJ1-2; perhaps TRBD1 as D (6 bases). The CDR3 covers 12 residues. V shed 0 bases and J shed 6 bases, with 6 bases lying between them. Germline V gene data show CDR1 as SGHRS and CDR2 as YFSETQ. The CDR3, as DNA: TGCGCCAGCAGCTTGGACAGGGATGGCTACACCTTC. Translating gives CASSLDRDGYTF.

This clonotype was recorded at least ten times. V gene TRBV18 combines with J gene TRBJ2-7; no reliable D call. Trimming left V 2 bases short and J 4 bases short, with 15 bases between. Per germline, CDR1 KGHSH and CDR2 LQKENI. The CDR3 totals 15 residues. The CDR3 DNA reads TGTGCCAGCTCACCATTTGAGAAATCCGGGTACGAGCAGTACTTC. This codes for CASSPFEKSGYEQYF.

The sample holds many counts of this clonotype. The rearrangement links TRBV5-6 to TRBJ2-7, with TRBD2 identical over 9 bases. The germline V gene encodes CDR1 SGHDT and CDR2 YYEEEE. V was clipped by 2 bases and J by 4 bases; unmatched bases: 4. CDR3 size: 14 residues. The CDR3 coding sequence is TGTGCCAGCAGCTTCGGTAGCGGGAGATACGAGCAGTACTTC. As protein: CASSFGSGRYEQYF.

This clonotype has at least ten counts. The chain uses TRBV5-1 and TRBJ2-7; 9 nucleotides match TRBD1. This CDR3 is 14 amino acids long. Germline V gives CDR1 SGHRS, CDR2 YFSETQ. V gave up 4 bases and J gave up 6 bases; unmatched junction bases: 8. CDR3 region: CASSNRGQVTEQYF. CDR3 sequence (DNA): TGCGCCAGCAGCAACAGGGGGCAAGTAACCGAGCAGTACTTC.

This clonotype was counted only a few times. This sequence joins TRBV5-1 and TRBJ2-3; a weak D match, TRBD2 (6 bases). This CDR3 is built from 13 residues. Trimming shortened V by 5 bases and J by 3 bases, and 10 bases separated the two germline ends. Germline CDR1 is SGHRS and CDR2 is YFSETQ. The CDR3 is CASRPGRTDTQYF. CDR3 nucleotides: TGCGCCAGCAGACCGGGGAGGACAGATACGCAGTATTTT. The full variable domain, in which reference TRBV5-1 and TRBJ2-3 provide the parts outside the CDR3, is KAGVTQTPRYLIKTRGQQVTLSCSPISGHRSVSWYQQTPGQGLQFLFEYFSETQRNKGNFPGRFSGRQFSNSRSEMNVSTLELGDSALYLCASRPGRTDTQYFGPGTRLTVL.

This clonotype was observed at least ten times. The genes are TRBV12-3 or TRBV12-4 and TRBJ2-7; D not resolved. The CDR3 spans 13 residues. V lost 9 bases and J 7 bases, leaving 19 bases between the germline ends. The CDR3 DNA sequence: TGTGCCAGAAAAAGCCCCTCAACCATGGAGCAGTACTTC. This sequence encodes CARKSPSTMEQYF.

In this sample, this clonotype turned up many times. The V gene is TRBV7-2, the J gene TRBJ2-1; 7 nucleotides agree with TRBD2. The CDR3 runs to 14 residues. V was pared by 1 base and J by 9 bases, with 6 bases of the junction left unmatched. Germline V CDR1 and CDR2: SGHTA, FQGNSA. Here the CDR3 DNA reads TGTGCCAGCAGCTTAGTCGGCGGGAGTTTTGAGCAGTTCTTC. It translates to CASSLVGGSFEQFF.

This clonotype appeared many times. V is TRBV5-1 and J is TRBJ2-5; no clear D. V lost 2 bases and J 1 base, leaving 9 bases between the germline ends. The CDR3 contains 14 residues. Germline CDR1 reads SGHRS; CDR2 reads YFSETQ. CDR3 sequence: CASSFSPAQETQYF. CDR3 coding DNA: TGCGCCAGCAGCTTTTCGCCAGCCCAAGAGACCCAGTACTTC.

Many counts were recorded for this clonotype. The chain joins TRBV5-1 to TRBJ2-2, with D unresolved. This CDR3 comprises 16 residues. V lost 4 bases and J 3 bases, leaving 16 bases between the germline ends. CDR1 is SGHRS and CDR2 is YFSETQ in the germline V gene. The CDR3 DNA reads as TGCGCCAGCAGCCAAGACGCGGCTTACCACACCGGGGAGCTGTTTTTT. Translating gives CASSQDAAYHTGELFF.

The table lists this clonotype with many counts. The chain carries TRBV5-1 and TRBJ2-3; D is possibly TRBD2 (7 bases). Trimming shortened V by 0 bases and J by 4 bases, and 15 bases separated the two germline ends. CDR1 and CDR2 (germline): SGHRS, YFSETQ. This CDR3 region has 16 residues. The CDR3 DNA follows: TGCGCCAGCAGCTTGGCTGAGGGGGGGGTTTCAGATACGCAGTATTTT. Its protein product is CASSLAEGGVSDTQYF.

The table lists this clonotype with many counts. The V gene is TRBV20-1, the J gene TRBJ2-1; D ambiguous. Looked up from germline, CDR1 is DFQATT and CDR2 is SNEGSKA (reference sequence). This CDR3 has 9 amino acids. Deletions cut 3 bases from V and 9 bases from J, with 3 bases between. This CDR3 is CSASTEQFF. The CDR3 nucleotides are TGCAGTGCTAGTACTGAGCAGTTCTTC.

This clonotype was found many times. This chain uses TRBV4-3 with TRBJ2-1; 9 bases are a match to TRBD2. The V segment lost 3 bases and the J segment 1 base; nucleotides outside the gene matches: 4. Germline CDR1 reads LGHNA; CDR2 reads YSLEER. The CDR3 covers 16 residues. DNA of the CDR3: TGCGCCAGCAGCCACGCAACTAGCGGGTCCTACAATGAGCAGTTCTTC. This encodes CASSHATSGSYNEQFF.

Remarks on this clonotype: A much larger clone is a single base away; this may be a read error. Written as DNA, the CDR3 is TGCGCCAGCAGCTTGTCGGGACAGAGCCTCTACGCGCAGTACTTC. Translated: CASSLSGQSLYAQYF. This rearrangement joins TRBV5-1 to TRBJ2-7; the match to TRBD1 covers 7 bases. The CDR3 loop spans 15 amino acids. Germline loops: CDR1 SGHRS, CDR2 YFSETQ.